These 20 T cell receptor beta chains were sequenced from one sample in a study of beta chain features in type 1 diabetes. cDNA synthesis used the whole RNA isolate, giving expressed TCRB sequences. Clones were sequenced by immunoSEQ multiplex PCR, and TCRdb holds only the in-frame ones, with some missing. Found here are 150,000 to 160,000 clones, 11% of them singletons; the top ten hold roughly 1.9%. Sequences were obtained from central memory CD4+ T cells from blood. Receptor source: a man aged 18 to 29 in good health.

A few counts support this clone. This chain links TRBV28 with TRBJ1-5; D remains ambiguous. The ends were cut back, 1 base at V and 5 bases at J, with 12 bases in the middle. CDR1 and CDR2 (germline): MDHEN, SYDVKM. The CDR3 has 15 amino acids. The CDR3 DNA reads TGTGCCAGCAGTTTATCGGCCGGCGAGCATCAGCCCCAGCATTTT. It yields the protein CASSLSAGEHQPQHF.

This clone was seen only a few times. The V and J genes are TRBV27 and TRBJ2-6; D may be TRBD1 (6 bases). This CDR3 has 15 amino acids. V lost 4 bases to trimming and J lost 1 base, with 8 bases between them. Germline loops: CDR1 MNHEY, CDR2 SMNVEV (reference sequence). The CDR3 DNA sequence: TGTGCCAGCAGTTCCCAGGGGTCTGGGGCCAACGTCCTGACTTTC. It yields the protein CASSSQGSGANVLTF.

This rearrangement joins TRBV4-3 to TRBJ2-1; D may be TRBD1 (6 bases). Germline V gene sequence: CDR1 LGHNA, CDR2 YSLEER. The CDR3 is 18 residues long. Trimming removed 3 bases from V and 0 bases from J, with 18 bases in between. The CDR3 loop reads CASSHSSRRDISYNEQFF. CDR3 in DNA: TGCGCCAGCAGCCATTCCAGTCGTCGGGACATCTCCTACAATGAGCAGTTCTTC.

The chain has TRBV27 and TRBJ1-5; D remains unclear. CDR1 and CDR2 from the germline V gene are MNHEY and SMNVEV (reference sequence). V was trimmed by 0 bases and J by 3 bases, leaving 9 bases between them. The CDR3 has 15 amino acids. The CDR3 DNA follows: TGTGCCAGCAGTTTATCGCGAGGACCCAATCAGCCCCAGCATTTT. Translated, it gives CASSLSRGPNQPQHF.

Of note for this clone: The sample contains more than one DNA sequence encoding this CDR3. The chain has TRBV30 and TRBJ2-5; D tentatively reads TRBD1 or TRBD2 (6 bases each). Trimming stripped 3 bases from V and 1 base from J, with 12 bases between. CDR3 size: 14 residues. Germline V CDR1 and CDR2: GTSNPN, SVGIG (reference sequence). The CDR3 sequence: CAWSLRGGQETQYF. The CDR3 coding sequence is TGTGCCTGGAGCCTCAGGGGAGGCCAAGAGACCCAGTACTTC.

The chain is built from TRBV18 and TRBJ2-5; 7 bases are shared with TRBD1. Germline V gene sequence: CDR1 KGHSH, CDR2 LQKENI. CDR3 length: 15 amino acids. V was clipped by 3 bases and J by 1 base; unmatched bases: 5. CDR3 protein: CASSPSRDSQETQYF. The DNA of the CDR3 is TGTGCCAGCTCACCCTCAAGGGACAGCCAAGAGACCCAGTACTTC. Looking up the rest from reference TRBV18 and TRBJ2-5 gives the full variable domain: NAGVMQNPRHLVRRRGQEARLRCSPMKGHSHVYWYRQLPEEGLKFMVYLQKENIIDESGMPKERFSAEFPKEGPSILRIQQVVRGDSAAYFCASSPSRDSQETQYFGPGTRLLVL.

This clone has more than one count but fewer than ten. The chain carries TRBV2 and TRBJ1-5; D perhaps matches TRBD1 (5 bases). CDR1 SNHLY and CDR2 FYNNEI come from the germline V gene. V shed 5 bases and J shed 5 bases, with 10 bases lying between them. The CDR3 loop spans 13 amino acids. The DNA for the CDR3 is TGTGCCAGCAGTTTTAGCAGGGATCAGCCCCAGCATTTT. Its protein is CASSFSRDQPQHF.

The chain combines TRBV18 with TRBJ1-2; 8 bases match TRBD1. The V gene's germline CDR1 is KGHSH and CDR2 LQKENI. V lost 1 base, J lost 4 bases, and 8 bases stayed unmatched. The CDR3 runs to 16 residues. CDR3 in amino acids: CASSPLTGDPRYGYTF. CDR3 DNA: TGTGCCAGCTCACCACTGACAGGGGACCCTCGCTATGGCTACACCTTC.

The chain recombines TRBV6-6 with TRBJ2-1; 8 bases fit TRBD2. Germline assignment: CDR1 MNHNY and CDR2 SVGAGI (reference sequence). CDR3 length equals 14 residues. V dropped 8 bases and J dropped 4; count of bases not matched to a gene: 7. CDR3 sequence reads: CASGELADYNEQFF. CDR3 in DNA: TGTGCCAGCGGAGAACTAGCGGATTACAATGAGCAGTTCTTC.

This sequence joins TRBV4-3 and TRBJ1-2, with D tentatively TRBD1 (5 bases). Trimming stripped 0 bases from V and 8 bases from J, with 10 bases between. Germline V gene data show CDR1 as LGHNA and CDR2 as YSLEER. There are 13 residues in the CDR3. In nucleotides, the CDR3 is TGCGCCAGCAGCCAAGAATCGGCAGGGGGCTACACCTTC. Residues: CASSQESAGGYTF.

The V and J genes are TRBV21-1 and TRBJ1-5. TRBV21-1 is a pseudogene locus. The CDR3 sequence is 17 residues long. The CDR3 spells CASSKQRSLYSNQPQHF. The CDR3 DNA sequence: TGTGCCAGCAGCAAACAAAGGTCGCTGTATAGCAATCAGCCCCAGCATTTT.

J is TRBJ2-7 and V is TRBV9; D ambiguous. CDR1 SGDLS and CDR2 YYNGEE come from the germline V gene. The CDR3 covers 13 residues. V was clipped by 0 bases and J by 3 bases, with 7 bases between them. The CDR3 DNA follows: TGTGCCAGCAGCGTAGACCAGAACTACGAGCAGTACTTC. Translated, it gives CASSVDQNYEQYF.

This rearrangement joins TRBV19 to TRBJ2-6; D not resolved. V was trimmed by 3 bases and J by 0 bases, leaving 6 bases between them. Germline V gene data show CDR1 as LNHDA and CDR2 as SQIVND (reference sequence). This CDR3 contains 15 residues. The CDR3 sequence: CASSMSHSGANVLTF. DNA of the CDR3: TGTGCCAGTAGTATGTCTCACTCTGGGGCCAACGTCCTGACTTTC.

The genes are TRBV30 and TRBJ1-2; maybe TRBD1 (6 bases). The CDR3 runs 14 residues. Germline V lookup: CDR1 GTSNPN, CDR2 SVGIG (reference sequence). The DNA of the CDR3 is TGTGGCCGCAGCGGGGGAACCAGGGGCTATGGCTACACCTTC. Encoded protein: CGRSGGTRGYGYTF.

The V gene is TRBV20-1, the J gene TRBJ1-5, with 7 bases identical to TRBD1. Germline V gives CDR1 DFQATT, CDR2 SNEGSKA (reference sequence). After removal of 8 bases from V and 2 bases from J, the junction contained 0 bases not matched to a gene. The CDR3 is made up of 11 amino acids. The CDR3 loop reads CSTGGNQPQHF. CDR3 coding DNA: TGCAGTACAGGGGGCAATCAGCCCCAGCATTTT.

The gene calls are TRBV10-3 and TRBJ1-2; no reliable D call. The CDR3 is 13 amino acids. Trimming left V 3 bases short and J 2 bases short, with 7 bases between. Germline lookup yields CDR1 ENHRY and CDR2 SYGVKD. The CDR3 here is CAISDAVNYGYTF. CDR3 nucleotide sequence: TGTGCCATCAGTGATGCGGTGAACTATGGCTACACCTTC.

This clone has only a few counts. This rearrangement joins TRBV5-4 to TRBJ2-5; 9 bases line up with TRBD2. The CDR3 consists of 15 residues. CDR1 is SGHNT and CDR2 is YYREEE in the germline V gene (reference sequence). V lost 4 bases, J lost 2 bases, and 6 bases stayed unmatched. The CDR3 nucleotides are TGTGCCAGCAGCCCTAGCGGGGCCAATCAAGAGACCCAGTACTTC. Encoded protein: CASSPSGANQETQYF.

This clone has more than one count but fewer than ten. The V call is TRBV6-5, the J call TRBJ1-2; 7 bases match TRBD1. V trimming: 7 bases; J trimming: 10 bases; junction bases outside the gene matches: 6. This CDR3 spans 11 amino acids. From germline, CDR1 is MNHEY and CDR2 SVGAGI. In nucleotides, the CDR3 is TGTGCCAGCATACTCAGGGGGGACTACACCTTC. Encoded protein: CASILRGDYTF.

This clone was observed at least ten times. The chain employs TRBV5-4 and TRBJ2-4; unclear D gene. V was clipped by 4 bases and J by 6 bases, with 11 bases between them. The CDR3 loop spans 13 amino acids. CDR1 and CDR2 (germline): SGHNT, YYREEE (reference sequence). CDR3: CASSIGMVNIQYF. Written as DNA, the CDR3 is TGTGCCAGCAGCATAGGGATGGTAAACATTCAGTACTTC.

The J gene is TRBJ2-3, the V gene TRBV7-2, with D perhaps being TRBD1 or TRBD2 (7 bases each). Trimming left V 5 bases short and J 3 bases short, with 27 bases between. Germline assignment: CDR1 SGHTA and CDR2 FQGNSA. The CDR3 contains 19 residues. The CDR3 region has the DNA TGTGCCAGCAGCCCCCCCGGCAGGGGGAGGGCCGGTAGGACAGATACGCAGTATTTT. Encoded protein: CASSPPGRGRAGRTDTQYF.